A selection of T cell receptor beta chains follows, all from one sample in a study of identical twins. Each CDR3 protein is one row after TCRdb ran MiXCR on the 5' RACE reads. The sample consists of fewer than 350,000 distinct CDR3 sequences, 6.5% to 9.5% of them appearing once. The same specimen was also included in a second study, on yellow fever vaccine responses in identical twins.

Sequenced sample: memory (CD45RO+) T cells sorted from blood. Source of these receptors: a young woman in good health. The CDR3 runs from the conserved cysteine through the conserved F or W. A D gene is named only where the DNA matches it firmly. The size field is filled for only some rows; it gives once, few, many or a size class.

V gene,J gene,D gene,clone size,CDR3 DNA,CDR3 protein
TRBV6-5,TRBJ2-3,NA,many,TGTGCCAGCACCACCGGTCATACGCAGTATTTT,CASTTGHTQYF
TRBV11-2,TRBJ2-3,TRBD1,many,TGTGCCAGCAGCTCACGACAGGGGGCCACAGATACGCAGTATTTT,CASSSRQGATDTQYF
TRBV12-3/TRBV12-4,TRBJ2-5,NA,many,TGTGCCAGCAGTTTAGAGGTTCGTGGGACCCAGTACTTC,CASSLEVRGTQYF
TRBV20-1,TRBJ2-3,TRBD2,NA,TGCAGTGCTCGGGGGGAGCGGGAGGCAGATACGCAGTATTTT,CSARGEREADTQYF
TRBV19,TRBJ1-1,NA,NA,TGTGCCAGTAGTATTGAGGGGGAAATGAACACTGAAGCTTTCTTT,CASSIEGEMNTEAFF
TRBV5-1,TRBJ2-5,TRBD2,many,TGCGCCAGCAGCACTAGCGGGCAGAACCAAGAGACCCAGTACTTC,CASSTSGQNQETQYF
TRBV20-1,TRBJ1-2,NA,NA,TGCAGTACGCCCTACAGGACAAACTATGGCTACACCTTC,CSTPYRTNYGYTF
TRBV20-1,TRBJ1-2,NA,few,TGCAGTGCTAGATCGAACTATGGCTACACCTTC,CSARSNYGYTF
TRBV7-8,TRBJ1-3,NA,NA,TGTGCCAGCAGCTCCCGGACAGCGAGCTCTGGAAACACCATATATTTT,CASSSRTASSGNTIYF
TRBV12-3/TRBV12-4,TRBJ2-1,TRBD2,many,TGTGCCAGCAGCCCCAACAGACTAGCGGAAAACAATGAGCAGTTCTTC,CASSPNRLAENNEQFF
TRBV7-6,TRBJ2-7,NA,NA,TGTGCCAGCAGCTTTGGGTCCTGGACTACGCCTGATGAGCAGTACTTC,CASSFGSWTTPDEQYF
TRBV28,TRBJ2-5,NA,few,TGTGCCAGCAGTTTATGGACCCACGGGGAGACCCAGTACTTC,CASSLWTHGETQYF
TRBV4-1,TRBJ2-1,NA,many,TGCGCCAGCAGCCAAGTAGACATCCTCCACTACAATGAGCAGTTCTTC,CASSQVDILHYNEQFF
TRBV10-3,TRBJ2-7,NA,many,TGTGCCATCAGTGAGTCTTCGCCAGGGACCTACGAGCAGTACTTC,CAISESSPGTYEQYF
TRBV6-1,TRBJ1-2,TRBD1,many,TGTGCCAGCAGCAAAAGTGGACAGGCAACTTATGGCTACACCTTC,CASSKSGQATYGYTF
TRBV28,TRBJ2-1,NA,many,TGTGCCAGCAGTGAGGGTGGGGCGGCAGCCTCCTACAATGAGCAGTTCTTC,CASSEGGAAASYNEQFF
TRBV7-8,TRBJ2-7,NA,few,TGTGCCAGCAGCCCTGCGACAGTCCCCTACGAGCAGTACTTC,CASSPATVPYEQYF
TRBV2,TRBJ2-7,NA,NA,TGTGCCAGCAGGATTGAAGGCTCCTACGAGCAGTACTTC,CASRIEGSYEQYF
TRBV12-3/TRBV12-4,TRBJ1-4,TRBD1,many,TGTGCCAGCAGCTCACAGGGGAAACTGTTTTTT,CASSSQGKLFF
TRBV20-1,TRBJ1-2,TRBD1,few,TGCAGTGCTAGAGAGTCCACAGGGGGCCTAAAAGGCTACACCTTC,CSARESTGGLKGYTF